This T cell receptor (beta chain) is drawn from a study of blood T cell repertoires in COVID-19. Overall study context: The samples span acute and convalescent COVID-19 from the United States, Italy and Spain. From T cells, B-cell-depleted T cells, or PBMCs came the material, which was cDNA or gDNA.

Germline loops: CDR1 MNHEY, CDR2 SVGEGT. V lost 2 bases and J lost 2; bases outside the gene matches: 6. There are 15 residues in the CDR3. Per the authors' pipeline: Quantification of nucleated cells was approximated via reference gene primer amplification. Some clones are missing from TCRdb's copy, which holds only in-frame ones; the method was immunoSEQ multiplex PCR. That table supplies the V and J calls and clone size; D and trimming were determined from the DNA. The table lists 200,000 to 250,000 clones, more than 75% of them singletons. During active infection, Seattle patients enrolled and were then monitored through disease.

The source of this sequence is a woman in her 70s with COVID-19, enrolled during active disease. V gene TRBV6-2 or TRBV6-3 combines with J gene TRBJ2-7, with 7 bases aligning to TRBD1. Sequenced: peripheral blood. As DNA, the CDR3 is TGTGCCAGCAGTTACGACGGGACAGCCGCCTACGAGCAGTACTTC. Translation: CASSYDGTAAYEQYF.